One T cell receptor (beta chain) is described in this entry. Reprocessing the 5' RACE reads, TCRdb reports a single entry for every CDR3 protein and omits DNA. The sample has approximately 400,000 distinct CDR3 sequences. The entry originates in a study of monozygotic twins with inflammatory bowel disease. CDR1 is MNHEY, CDR2 SMNVEV, per germline (reference sequence). The CDR3 totals 15 residues. The receptor's source is a human donor with ulcerative colitis or Crohn's disease, or a healthy co-twin of an affected twin (not recorded which). The chain combines TRBV27 with TRBJ2-5. The specimen sequenced was blood. The CDR3 here is CASSFSLLDKETQYF.